The 6 T cell receptor beta chains below come from one sample, sequenced in a study of early T cells in non-severe SARS-CoV-2 infection. TCRdb reprocessed the 5' RACE reads via MiXCR and lists one record per CDR3 protein. The data contain fewer than 65,000 distinct CDR3 sequences, around 13% of them singletons. Sequenced input: whole blood. Receptors were obtained from an adult who was a healthcare worker with PCR-confirmed SARS-CoV-2 infection or an uninfected control (not recorded which).

This clonotype occurred a few times. This chain joins TRBV30 and TRBJ1-1; no definite D call. The germline CDR1 and CDR2 sequences are GTSNPN and SVGIG (reference sequence). V lost 5 bases to trimming and J lost 0 bases, with 13 bases between them. CDR3 size: 14 residues. The CDR3 DNA reads as TGTGCCTGGGGCTGGGGAGCCTTGAACACTGAAGCTTTCTTT. Translated, it gives CAWGWGALNTEAFF.

This sequence joins TRBV28 and TRBJ2-7; TRBD1 matches 7 bases. Germline CDR1 and CDR2: MDHEN and SYDVKM. The CDR3 is 17 residues long. After removal of 8 bases from V and 4 bases from J, the junction contained 20 bases not matched to a gene. CDR3 loop: CASSYPYGQDQEYEQYF. The DNA for the CDR3 is TGTGCCAGCTCCTACCCTTACGGACAGGATCAAGAGTACGAGCAGTACTTC.

The chain is built from TRBV24-1 and TRBJ2-7; perhaps TRBD1 as D (6 bases). Looked up from germline, CDR1 is KGHDR and CDR2 is SFDVKD. V shed 7 bases and J shed 3 bases, with 12 bases lying between them. The CDR3 is 13 residues long. CDR3 loop: CATSKGEFYEQYF. CDR3 nucleotide sequence: TGTGCCACCAGCAAGGGGGAGTTCTACGAGCAGTACTTC.

The sample holds a few counts of this clonotype. The chain employs TRBV4-3 and TRBJ1-1, with D perhaps TRBD1 (6 bases). Germline V gene sequence: CDR1 LGHNA, CDR2 YSLEER. V lost 4 bases and J 1 base, leaving 13 bases between the germline ends. The CDR3 consists of 15 residues. The CDR3 sequence is CASSPDRTENTEAFF. The CDR3, as DNA: TGCGCCAGCAGCCCCGACAGGACGGAGAACACTGAAGCTTTCTTT.

The chain recombines TRBV6-2 or TRBV6-3 with TRBJ1-2; D gene unclear. Trimming removed 7 bases from V and 8 bases from J, with 14 bases in between. Germline V gives CDR1 MNHEY, CDR2 SVGEGT. The CDR3 length is 12 residues. The CDR3 sequence: CASTQGPVGYTF. CDR3 in DNA: TGTGCCAGCACCCAAGGCCCGGTCGGCTACACCTTC.

The gene calls are TRBV24-1 and TRBJ2-1; no definite D call. Germline V gives CDR1 KGHDR, CDR2 SFDVKD. This CDR3 has 11 residues. With 6 bases removed from V and 5 bases from J, the gap between germline ends came to 4 bases. CDR3 bases: TGTGCCACCAGTTCGAACAATGAGCAGTTCTTC. As protein: CATSSNNEQFF.